What follows describes a single T cell receptor beta chain. Its antigen remains unidentified. Base-call qualities are not available, and no considerably larger clone is one nucleotide away. The sample is drawn from a study of blood T cell repertoires in COVID-19 (dated by TCRdb to 2018 to 2020). Looking at the study overall: Samples covering the acute and convalescent phases of COVID-19 were provided by collaborators in the United States, Italy and Spain. The material from the prospective study consisted of cDNA or gDNA derived from T cells, B-cell-depleted T cells, or PBMCs. Deeply sampled blood TCRbeta repertoires from subjects exposed to, actively infected with, or recovered from COVID-19 were included in the dataset. A freely available public database, intended as a resource for researchers studying the immune response to SARS-CoV-2, is where the repertoires were released. The samples were drawn from the first 160 participants of the ongoing ImmuneRACE study and from 1,254 subjects provided by 6 global collaborators. A de-identified subject ID, COVID-19 status, age in years and sex were almost always included in the sample metadata. Where HLA class I and class II types were available, the types were taken from metadata supplied by the sample provider, not from assay-based typing.

V gives up 3 bases and J gives up 3 bases, and the segment between their germline ends measures 15 bases. Via the germline V gene, CDR1 is SQVTM and CDR2 ANQGSEA. Including the terminal cysteine and phenylalanine, the CDR3 comprises 14 residues. Only CDR3 DNA is held: 42 bases, read in frame from base 1. TCRbeta CDR3 regions were amplified from genomic DNA using the immunoSEQ Assay, a bias-controlled multiplex PCR. From the authors' description of their analysis: The number of nucleated cells in each sample was estimated by amplification of reference gene primers within the assay. To quantify the absolute abundance of each unique TCRbeta CDR3 rearrangement, sequence reads were collapsed and filtered. For each sample, productive Simpson clonality was calculated by taking the square root of Simpson's diversity index across productive rearrangements. The source is immuneACCESS, and TCRdb retained only in-frame sequences with V and J called. Part of the clones is not carried over; for the studies checked, unresolved V genes explain less than half of this, and the remainder is unexplained. V and J calls and clone size are those listed in that table; D and trimming were worked out from the DNA. This sample gives 300,000 to 350,000 clones in total; 90% of them show up just once. Of the sample, around 0.93% is held by the ten largest clones.

Overall study results and their limits: The quantity of clinical and demographic metadata differed by source and by participant and was supplied without curation.

One collaborating source in Seattle enrolled patients while the patients were actively infected and followed the patients over time throughout the course of disease. Collaborating institutions collected whole blood in K2EDTA tubes following their own protocols. For TCRbeta analysis, collaborator samples were shipped as frozen whole blood, as isolated PBMCs, or as DNA extracted from either sample type. The receptor was derived from a middle-aged woman with COVID-19, enrolled during active disease. Recombination connected TRBV29-1 to TRBJ2-7; the D gene is not confidently resolved. The sequencing input was peripheral blood. In nucleotide form, the sequence is TGCAGCGTTGATCCCTCTGGAGATGGCTACGAGCAGTACTTC. It codes for CSVDPSGDGYEQYF.